This T cell receptor (beta chain) comes out of a study of shared clonotypes between healthy human individuals (dated by TCRdb to 2020 to 2021). For the wider study: The cohort included a few men and a couple of women between 18 and 49 years of age. For each donor, CD4 naive and CD4 memory were each run on three plates, CD8 naive on two plates, and CD8 memory on one plate. Blood TCR repertoires of five healthy adults were deeply sequenced to estimate repertoire size and the extent of clonotype sharing between individuals. To increase sequencing depth and limit assay-specific biases, TCR repertoire library preparation and sequencing were carried out by different laboratories using diverse techniques. Per donor, leukapheresis produced somewhere between about 0.85 and 9.5 billion PBMCs.

Findings and caveats that apply to the study as a whole: Pairwise subsampling indicated that sequencing depth was expected to affect the degree of clonotype sharing among donors. Rarefaction of sorted-subset datasets indicated incomplete sequencing despite the large sequencing depth. Larger estimated clonotype richness was generally found for naive subsets than for memory subsets. Compared with non-shared clonotypes, the clonotypes found in all four sorted-subset donors had higher generation probabilities. Only blood was sampled, and tissue TCR repertoires likely differ from those in blood. Sharing across a few donors was observed for approximately 5% of naive CD4, about 3.2% of naive CD8, around 2.5% of memory CD4, and around 0.4% of memory CD8 clonotypes. The genetic and exposure-history diversity represented was limited by the small number of donors.

Using the deep immunoSEQ assay, TCR CDR3 regions were amplified from genomic DNA by multiplex PCR. Genomic DNA extracted from each cell subset was distributed evenly over all wells of several immunoSEQ 96-well plates, and each plate served as one replicate. For sorted subsets, around 200 ng genomic DNA, equal to 30,000 or so T cell genomes, was loaded into each replicate PCR. Purified libraries were measured with a Qubit 3.0 fluorometer, size-checked on a Bioanalyzer 2100, and measured again with the KAPA Library Quantification kit. A separate single-read 150-cycle Illumina NextSeq 550 flow cell was used to sequence each immunoSEQ 96-well plate. On the authors' methods: Because only junctional sequences without quality scores were contained in the immunoSEQ output, filtering matching that applied to full-length reads could not be performed. Sequences were annotated with PyIR, a Python wrapper for IgBLAST v1.9, and V/J genes and CDR3 were assigned using IMGT germline references. Any read was removed if the V/J assignment was weak (E-value above 1e-6), the CDR3 was missing, or the read contained stop codons, out-of-frame junctions, or ambiguous translated residues. A V3J clonotype was defined by an identical inferred V gene, J gene, and CDR3 amino acid sequence. The percentage overlap between two repertoires was calculated by dividing the number of shared unique clonotypes by the size of the smaller repertoire. Richness of each repertoire was evaluated using RTK rarefaction, the Chao1 estimator, and Recon v2.1 estimates of unobserved clonotypes. Generation probabilities were computed with OLGA for all TCRbeta clonotypes obtained by the gDNA method from a handful of donors. The table comes from immuneACCESS by way of TCRdb, which keeps in-frame sequences with V and J called. Part of the clones is missing from these tables; in studies checked, under half for an unresolved V gene and the rest for unknown reasons. The DNA gave D and trimming, while V, J and clone size come from that table. Present in this sample are hundreds of thousands of clones, around 93% of which were seen just once. The top ten clonotypes cover around 24% of the sample.

On this clone: Its antigen remains undetermined. It has no much larger one-base neighbor in the sample; base qualities were not kept.

As encoded in the germline V gene, CDR1 is SGHDT while CDR2 is YYEEEE. The CDR3 holds 17 amino acids from the cysteine to the phenylalanine. The entry retains the CDR3 DNA only, 51 bases that are in frame from base 1. V is cut back by 3 bases and J by 5 bases, with 8 bases in the junction unmatched. CD8 naive samples were CD45RO-negative cells positively selected for CCR7, giving a CD45RA+CCR7+ population that excluded TemRA cells. The donors were healthy, HIV-negative adults who had no recently reported acute infections or vaccinations. Only Caucasian adults living in Nashville, Tennessee, USA were represented among the donors. Blood was obtained by leukapheresis, after which PBMCs were separated by Ficoll-Histopaque density gradient centrifugation and cryopreserved in liquid nitrogen vapor phase. Analytical flow cytometry was used to check the purity and quantity of each magnetically sorted T cell population. Each sorted fraction had its genomic DNA isolated and then quantified by UV absorbance on a Nanodrop 2000c.

The chain couples TRBV5-6 to TRBJ2-3, with TRBD2 matching 14 junction bases. Sequenced input: naive CD8+ T cells sorted from blood. What the cell subset or site label conveys for this sample: CD45RA+CCR7+. The clonotype originates from a man aged 25 to 45 in good health. The DNA sequence follows: TGTGCCAGCAGCTGGGGACTAGCGGGAGATTCAGTAGATACGCAGTATTTT. The resulting protein is CASSWGLAGDSVDTQYF.